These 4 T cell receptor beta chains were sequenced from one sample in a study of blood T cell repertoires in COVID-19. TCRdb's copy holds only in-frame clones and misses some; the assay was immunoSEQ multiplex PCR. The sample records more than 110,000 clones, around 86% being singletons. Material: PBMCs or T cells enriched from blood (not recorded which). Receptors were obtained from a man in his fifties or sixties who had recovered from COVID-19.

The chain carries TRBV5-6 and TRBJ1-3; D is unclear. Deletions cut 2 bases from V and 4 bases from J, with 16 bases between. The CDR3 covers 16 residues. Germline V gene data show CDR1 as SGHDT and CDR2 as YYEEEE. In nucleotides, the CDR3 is TGTGCCAGCAGCTTTGGAATAGACTCGATAGGAAACACCATATATTTT. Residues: CASSFGIDSIGNTIYF.

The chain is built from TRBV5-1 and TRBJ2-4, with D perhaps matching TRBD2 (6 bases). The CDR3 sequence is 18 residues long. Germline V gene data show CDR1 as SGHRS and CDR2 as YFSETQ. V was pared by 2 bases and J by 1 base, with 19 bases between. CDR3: CASSFRRHQAGAKNIQYF. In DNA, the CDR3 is TGCGCCAGCAGCTTTCGGAGGCACCAGGCGGGGGCCAAAAACATTCAGTACTTC. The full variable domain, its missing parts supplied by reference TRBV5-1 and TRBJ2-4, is KAGVTQTPRYLIKTRGQQVTLSCSPISGHRSVSWYQQTPGQGLQFLFEYFSETQRNKGNFPGRFSGRQFSNSRSEMNVSTLELGDSALYLCASSFRRHQAGAKNIQYFGAGTRLSVL.

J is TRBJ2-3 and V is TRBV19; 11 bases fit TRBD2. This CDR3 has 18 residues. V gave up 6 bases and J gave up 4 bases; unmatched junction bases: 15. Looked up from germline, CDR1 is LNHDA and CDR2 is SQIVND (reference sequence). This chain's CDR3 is CASSLNSPLAGGSDTQYF. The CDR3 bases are TGTGCCAGTAGCCTTAATAGCCCCCTAGCGGGGGGCTCAGATACGCAGTATTTT.

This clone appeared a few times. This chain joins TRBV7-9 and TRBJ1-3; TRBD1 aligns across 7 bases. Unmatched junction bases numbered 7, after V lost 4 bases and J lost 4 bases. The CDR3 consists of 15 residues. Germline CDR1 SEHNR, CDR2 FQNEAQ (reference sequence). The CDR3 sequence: CASSSGQVVGNTIYF. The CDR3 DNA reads TGTGCCAGCAGCTCCGGACAGGTTGTAGGAAACACCATATATTTT.